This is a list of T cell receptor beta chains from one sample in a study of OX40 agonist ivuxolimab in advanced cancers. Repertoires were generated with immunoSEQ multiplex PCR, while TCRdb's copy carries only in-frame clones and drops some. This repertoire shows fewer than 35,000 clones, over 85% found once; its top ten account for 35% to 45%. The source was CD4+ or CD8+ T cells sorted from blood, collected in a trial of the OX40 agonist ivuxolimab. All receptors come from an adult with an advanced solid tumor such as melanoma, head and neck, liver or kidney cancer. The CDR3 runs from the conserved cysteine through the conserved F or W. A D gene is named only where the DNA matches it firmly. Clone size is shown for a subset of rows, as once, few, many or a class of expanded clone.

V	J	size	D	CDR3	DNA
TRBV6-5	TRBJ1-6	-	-	CASSAGLFNSPLHF	TGTGCCAGCAGTGCGGGACTTTTTAATTCACCCCTCCACTTT
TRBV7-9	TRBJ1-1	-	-	CASSSTHMNTEAFF	TGTGCCAGCAGCTCGACGCACATGAACACTGAAGCTTTCTTT
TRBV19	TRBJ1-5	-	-	CASSIWDPGNQPQHF	TGTGCCAGTAGTATTTGGGATCCGGGCAATCAGCCCCAGCATTTT
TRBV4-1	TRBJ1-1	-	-	CASSLEVQYLTEAFF	TGCGCCAGCAGCCTCGAAGTGCAGTATTTGACTGAAGCTTTCTTT
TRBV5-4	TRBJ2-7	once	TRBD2	CASPLRLLAGGDSYEQYF	TGTGCCAGCCCCCTGAGGTTACTAGCGGGGGGGGACTCCTACGAGCAGTACTTC
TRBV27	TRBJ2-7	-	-	CASSPRARADPWYEQYF	TGTGCCAGCAGTCCCCGTGCCAGGGCCGATCCATGGTACGAGCAGTACTTC
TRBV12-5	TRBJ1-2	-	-	CASGLDRLPRDYGYTF	TGTGCTAGTGGTTTGGACAGGCTCCCGAGGGACTATGGCTACACCTTC
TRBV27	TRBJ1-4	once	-	CASSLSVGATNEKLFF	TGTGCCAGCAGTTTATCGGTAGGGGCCACTAATGAAAAACTGTTTTTT
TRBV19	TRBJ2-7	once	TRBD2	CASSSGTSGYEQYF	TGTGCCAGTAGTTCCGGGACTAGCGGGTACGAGCAGTACTTC
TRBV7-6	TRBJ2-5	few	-	CASSSDRWETQYF	TGTGCCAGCAGCTCGGACCGATGGGAGACCCAGTACTTC
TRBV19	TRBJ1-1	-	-	CASSIGLRMNTEAFF	TGTGCCAGTAGCATCGGACTTAGGATGAACACTGAAGCTTTCTTT
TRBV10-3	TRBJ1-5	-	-	CAISESSGIGGQPQHF	TGTGCCATCAGTGAGTCGTCAGGGATTGGGGGTCAGCCCCAGCATTTT
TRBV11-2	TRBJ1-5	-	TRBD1	CASSLDGQGYQPQHF	TGTGCCAGCAGCTTAGATGGACAGGGATATCAGCCCCAGCATTTT
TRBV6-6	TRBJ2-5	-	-	CASSGSLGVQETQYF	TGTGCCAGCAGTGGGAGCTTGGGAGTCCAAGAGACCCAGTACTTC
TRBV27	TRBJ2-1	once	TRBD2	CASSLGLAGIYNEQFF	TGTGCCAGCAGTTTGGGGCTAGCGGGGATCTACAATGAGCAGTTCTTC
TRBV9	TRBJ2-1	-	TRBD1	CASSVATGGSLSYNEQFF	TGTGCCAGCAGCGTAGCGACAGGGGGTTCACTGTCCTACAATGAGCAGTTCTTC
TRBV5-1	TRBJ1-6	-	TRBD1	CASSLGQGISPLHF	TGCGCCAGCAGCTTGGGACAGGGTATTTCACCCCTCCACTTT
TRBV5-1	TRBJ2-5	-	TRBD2	CASSFQAGGPLETQYF	TGCGCCAGCAGCTTCCAAGCGGGAGGGCCGTTGGAGACCCAGTACTTC
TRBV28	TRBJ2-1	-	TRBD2	CASSWGLAGGYNEQFF	TGTGCCAGCAGTTGGGGACTAGCGGGAGGGTACAATGAGCAGTTCTTC
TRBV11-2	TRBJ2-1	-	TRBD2	CASSLLAGGDNEQFF	TGTGCCAGCAGTCTACTAGCGGGGGGGGACAATGAGCAGTTCTTC
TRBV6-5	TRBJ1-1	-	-	CASSYGGDTEAFF	TGTGCCAGCAGTTACGGGGGGGACACTGAAGCTTTCTTT
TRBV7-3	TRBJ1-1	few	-	CASSFGNTEAFF	TGTGCCAGCAGCTTCGGAAACACTGAAGCTTTCTTT
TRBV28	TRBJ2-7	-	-	CASSLGAGTEQYF	TGTGCCAGCAGCCTGGGGGCAGGGACCGAGCAGTACTTC
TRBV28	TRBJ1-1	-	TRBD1	CASSSGTGGHGAFF	TGTGCCAGCAGTTCAGGGACAGGGGGCCACGGAGCTTTCTTT
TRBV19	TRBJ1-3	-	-	CATGTGNTIYF	TGTGCCACCGGCACTGGAAACACCATATATTTT
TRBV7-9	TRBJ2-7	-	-	CASSLVGSSSYEQYF	TGTGCCAGCAGCTTAGTAGGTAGCTCCTCCTACGAGCAGTACTTC
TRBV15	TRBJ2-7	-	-	CATSRGYGEQYF	TGTGCCACCAGCAGGGGGTACGGGGAGCAGTACTTC
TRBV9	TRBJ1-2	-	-	CASSSPGDRFNYGYTF	TGTGCCAGCAGCTCGCCAGGGGACCGCTTTAACTATGGCTACACCTTC
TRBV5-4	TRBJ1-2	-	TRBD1	CASSPGDRVADYGYTF	TGTGCCAGCAGCCCCGGGGACAGGGTGGCTGACTATGGCTACACCTTC
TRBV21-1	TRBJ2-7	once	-	CASSKEWLVHLYEQYF	TGTGCCAGCAGCAAAGAGTGGCTCGTTCACCTCTACGAGCAGTACTTC